This entry lists 11 T cell receptor beta chains sequenced from one sample in a study of blood T cell repertoires in COVID-19. Only in-frame clones appear in the TCRdb table, and some are missing; sequencing was by immunoSEQ multiplex PCR. The sample has fewer than 350,000 clones, 81% seen once. Sequencing was carried out using peripheral blood. These receptor sequences come from a woman aged 60-70 years with active or convalescent COVID-19.

The gene calls are TRBV7-3 and TRBJ2-7, with 9 bases matching TRBD2. Germline CDR1 SGHTA, CDR2 FQGTGA. The junction had 3 bases not matched to a gene; V was cut back by 1 base and J by 5 bases. The CDR3 totals 14 residues. This CDR3 is CASSLNSGGDEQYF. The CDR3 bases are TGTGCCAGCAGCTTAAATAGCGGGGGCGACGAGCAGTACTTC.

The V and J genes are TRBV27 and TRBJ2-7, with a tentative D call TRBD1 (5 bases). CDR3 length equals 18 residues. Trimming shortened V by 3 bases and J by 4 bases, and 25 bases separated the two germline ends. CDR1 MNHEY and CDR2 SMNVEV come from the germline V gene (reference sequence). The CDR3 coding sequence is TGTGCCAGCAGTTTGGCCCCTCCAAACCCAGGGTTCAGGTACGAGCAGTACTTC. Residues: CASSLAPPNPGFRYEQYF.

This clone showed up just a few times. The chain combines TRBV10-1 with TRBJ1-5; D not resolved. Trimming took off 5 bases at V and 0 bases at J, with 14 bases between the two ends. The CDR3 is made up of 16 amino acids. CDR1 is WNHNN and CDR2 is SYGVQD in the germline V gene (reference sequence). CDR3 sequence (DNA): TGCGCCAGCAGTCTAGCGCAGATGTATAGCAATCAGCCCCAGCATTTT. It is translated as CASSLAQMYSNQPQHF.

The chain is built from TRBV20-1 and TRBJ2-7; D is uncertain. Per the germline V gene, CDR1 is DFQATT and CDR2 is SNEGSKA (reference sequence). Trimming removed 6 bases at V and 7 bases at J, with 13 bases between. This CDR3 has 11 residues. CDR3 protein: CSANSFGEQYF. The CDR3 nucleotides are TGCAGTGCCAACTCCTTTGGTGAGCAGTACTTC.

This clone was found once. This chain connects TRBV7-6 to TRBJ2-1; 8 bases align to TRBD1. The CDR3 has 15 residues. V was pared by 2 bases and J by 4 bases, with 4 bases of the junction left unmatched. Per germline, CDR1 SGHVS and CDR2 FNYEAQ. CDR3 amino acids: CASSLNQGAYNEQFF. In DNA form, the CDR3 reads TGTGCCAGCAGCTTAAACCAGGGGGCGTACAATGAGCAGTTCTTC. Filled out from reference TRBV7-6 and TRBJ2-1, the complete variable domain reads GAGVSQSPRYKVTKRGQDVALRCDPISGHVSLYWYRQALGQGPEFLTYFNYEAQQDKSGLPNDRFSAERPEGSISTLTIQRTEQRDSAMYRCASSLNQGAYNEQFFGPGTRLTVL.

The chain carries TRBV18 and TRBJ1-1, with TRBD1 as a possible D gene (5 bases). Per the germline V gene, CDR1 is KGHSH and CDR2 is LQKENI. Between the trimmed V and J ends, which lost 6 bases and 0 bases, there was a span of 17 bases. The CDR3 consists of 16 residues. CDR3 region: CASSPTGGRVNTEAFF. DNA of the CDR3: TGTGCCAGCTCGCCTACCGGGGGGAGGGTGAACACTGAAGCTTTCTTT.

This clone showed up just once. V usage is TRBV9 and J usage is TRBJ2-3; the match to TRBD1 covers 9 bases. V trimming: 7 bases; J trimming: 4 bases; junction bases outside the gene matches: 19. This CDR3 contains 18 residues. The V gene's germline CDR1 is SGDLS and CDR2 YYNGEE. DNA for the CDR3: TGTGCCAGCCGCCCGGGACCACAACGTCGACAGGGGGCAGATACGCAGTATTTT. Amino acids: CASRPGPQRRQGADTQYF.

This clone has just a few counts. This chain joins TRBV5-4 and TRBJ1-6; no clear D. V was trimmed by 0 bases and J by 10 bases, leaving 20 bases between them. Germline assignment: CDR1 SGHNT and CDR2 YYREEE (reference sequence). The CDR3 totals 17 residues. The CDR3 nucleotides are TGTGCCAGCAGCTTGGGGGTAGGAGGCCAGAGGTACTCACCCCTCCACTTT. Translating gives CASSLGVGGQRYSPLHF.

This clone was detected only once. V gene TRBV19 combines with J gene TRBJ1-2; TRBD1 is a possible D gene (5 bases). Germline CDR1 reads LNHDA; CDR2 reads SQIVND (reference sequence). The CDR3 length is 15 residues. V was cut by 4 bases and J by 4 bases, with 16 bases left in between. The CDR3 sequence is CASSSRWGLGYGYTF. DNA of the CDR3: TGTGCCAGTAGTAGCAGATGGGGCTTAGGCTATGGCTACACCTTC.

This clone was counted between two and nine times. The chain employs TRBV2 and TRBJ2-3, with 10 bases matching TRBD1. The V segment lost 2 bases and the J segment 5 bases; nucleotides outside the gene matches: 4. Germline-derived CDR1 and CDR2 are SNHLY and FYNNEI. The CDR3 runs 15 residues. CDR3 amino acids: CASSERTGGIDTQYF. The CDR3 region has the DNA TGTGCCAGCAGTGAAAGGACAGGGGGTATAGATACGCAGTATTTT.

The chain couples TRBV2 to TRBJ1-5; D might be TRBD1 (5 bases). CDR3 length: 15 residues. The germline V gene has CDR1 SNHLY and CDR2 FYNNEI. Trimming pared 6 bases from V and 0 bases from J, leaving 12 bases between. DNA of the CDR3: TGTGCCAGCAGGTTTGCGGGGCATAGCAATCAGCCCCAGCATTTT. It translates to CASRFAGHSNQPQHF.